The following is a T cell receptor (beta chain) sequence with its context. This specimen comes from a study of cytomegalovirus exposure and HLA in healthy donors. Deletions cut 4 bases from V and 8 bases from J, with 6 bases between. Germline CDR1 and CDR2: MDHEN and SYDVKM. This CDR3 has 11 amino acids. Generated by immunoSEQ multiplex PCR, the TCRdb table keeps only in-frame clones and is missing some. This table holds about 260,000 clones, 90% found once. This TCR was recovered from a woman aged 30 to 39 in good health and CMV-seronegative. Sequences were obtained from PBMCs. The V call is TRBV28, the J call TRBJ1-3; D remains ambiguous. The CDR3 nucleotides read TGTGCCAGCAGTTCGGGGTACACCATATATTTT. Protein product: CASSSGYTIYF.